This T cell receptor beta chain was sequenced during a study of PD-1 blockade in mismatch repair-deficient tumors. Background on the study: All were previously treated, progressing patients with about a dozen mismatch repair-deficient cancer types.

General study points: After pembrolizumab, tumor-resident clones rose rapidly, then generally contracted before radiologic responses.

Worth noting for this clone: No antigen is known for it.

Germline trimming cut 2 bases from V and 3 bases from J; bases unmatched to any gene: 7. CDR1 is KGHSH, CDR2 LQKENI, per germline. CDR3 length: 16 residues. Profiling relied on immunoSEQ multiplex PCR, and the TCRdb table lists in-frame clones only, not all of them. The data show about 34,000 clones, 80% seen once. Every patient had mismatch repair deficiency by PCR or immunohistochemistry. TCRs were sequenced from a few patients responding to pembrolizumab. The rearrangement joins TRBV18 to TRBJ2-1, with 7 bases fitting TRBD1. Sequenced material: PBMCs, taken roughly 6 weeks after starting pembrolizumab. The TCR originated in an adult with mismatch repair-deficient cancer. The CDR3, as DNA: TGTGCCAGCTCACCAACACAGGGGATTGACTACAATGAGCAGTTCTTC. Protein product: CASSPTQGIDYNEQFF.